The source of this TCR beta chain is a study of T cells in women clearing cervical HPV infection. Study at large: Case blood was drawn a median approximately 21 weeks after lesion detection. General study findings and limits: Cases carried less TRBV6-7 than controls: roughly 0.11% versus 0.16%. CIN3+ cases had significantly higher TCR richness than controls; evenness did not differ.

Notes on this clone: No antigen is known for it. The CDR3 end falls 3 residues outside the read, so it is completed with the germline J gene.

There are 15 residues in the CDR3. Trimming cost V 8 bases and J 2 bases, with 17 bases left between them. CDR1 is SGHAT, CDR2 FQNNGV, per germline. Repertoires were generated with immunoSEQ multiplex PCR, while TCRdb's copy carries only in-frame clones and drops some. The sample holds tens of thousands of clones. All donors had a single incident cervical HPV16 infection, not prevalent. J is TRBJ2-3 and V is TRBV11-2; a weak D match, TRBD2 (5 bases). This clonotype was obtained from a woman between 18 and 70 years old with a cervical HPV16 infection that either progressed to CIN3+ or cleared (not recorded which). Sequencing was carried out using blood buffy coat. The CDR3 bases that were read are TGTGCCAGCTTGGAGGCTAGGCAAATCACAGATACG. Translation: CASLEARQITDT. The whole CDR3 protein reads CASLEARQITDTQYF.